This T cell receptor (beta chain) appears in the sequencing data of a study of blood T cell repertoires in COVID-19. Germline V gene sequence: CDR1 SEHNR, CDR2 FQNEAQ (reference sequence). V was clipped by 5 bases and J by 6 bases, with 12 bases between them. This CDR3 contains 13 residues. Donors were grouped by their self-reported clinical history. Here immunoSEQ multiplex PCR was the method, and the copy in TCRdb shows in-frame clones only, minus some. The table lists about 200,000 clones, more than 80% of them singletons, with approximately 7.6% in the top ten. The genes are TRBV7-9 and TRBJ2-3; possibly TRBD2 for D (6 bases). Material: PBMCs or T cells enriched from blood (not recorded which). The receptor was isolated from a woman aged 18-35 years who had recovered from COVID-19. CDR3 sequence: CASSQGLSDTQYF. Written as DNA, the CDR3 is TGTGCCAGCAGCCAGGGACTCAGCGATACGCAGTATTTT.